Below are 22 T cell receptor beta chains sequenced from a single sample in a study of T cells in Graves' hyperthyroidism and ophthalmopathy (dated by TCRdb to about 2019). Preparation of the library involved multiplex PCR. Sequencing was performed on an Illumina HiSeq 2000. Amplification of TCR beta CDR3 regions was carried out from RNA transcripts. For the first round of RT-PCR on the TCR CDR3, the HTBI primer set was used together with the Qiagen OneStep RT-PCR kit. TCRdb handled the public reads itself, with Q25 trimming in fastp and clone calling in MiXCR, and kept productive beta chains. Every CDR3 protein is listed once, alongside the most common genes and DNA of its rows. The sample data list 380,000 or so distinct CDR3 sequences, and 11% to 15% of these were observed just once. The leading ten clones occupy roughly 25% of the sample. Sequencing used blood. These receptors were collected from a woman aged 25 to 39 with Graves' hyperthyroidism.

The chain is built from TRBV19 and TRBJ2-7, with 7 bases aligning to TRBD2. The CDR3 is made up of 13 amino acids. Per the germline V gene, CDR1 is LNHDA and CDR2 is SQIVND (reference sequence). J lost 3 bases, V lost 4 bases, and 3 bases had no gene match. CDR3 sequence: CASSTSGFYEQYF. The CDR3 nucleotides are TGTGCCAGTAGTACTAGCGGCTTCTACGAGCAGTACTTC.

This clonotype was recorded a few times. The chain recombines TRBV12-3 or TRBV12-4 with TRBJ2-1; D is possibly TRBD1 or TRBD2 (5 bases each). V shed 7 bases and J shed 4 bases, with 17 bases lying between them. There are 15 residues in the CDR3. This chain's CDR3 is CASTPRDRTYNEQFF. The CDR3 DNA reads TGTGCCAGCACCCCCCGGGACCGAACTTACAATGAGCAGTTCTTC.

The chain uses TRBV13 and TRBJ1-1; possible D gene TRBD1, 5 bases. The CDR3 has 15 residues. CDR1 and CDR2 (germline): PRHDT, FYEKMQ (reference sequence). Trimming took off 0 bases at V and 1 base at J, with 9 bases between the two ends. DNA of the CDR3: TGTGCCAGCAGCTTAGGCGATAGGGGGAACACTGAAGCTTTCTTT. Protein sequence: CASSLGDRGNTEAFF.

This clonotype was counted only a few times. The gene calls are TRBV11-1 and TRBJ2-7; 9 nucleotides align to TRBD1. Germline V lookup: CDR1 SGHAT, CDR2 FQDESV (reference sequence). This CDR3 has 14 amino acids. J gave up 3 bases and V 6 bases, and 6 bases lay outside the gene matches. The CDR3 coding sequence is TGTGCCAGCAGGCCCGGGACAGGGAACTACGAGCAGTACTTC. Protein product: CASRPGTGNYEQYF.

This clonotype was counted at least ten times. This chain joins TRBV29-1 and TRBJ1-4; 11 bases map to TRBD1. V trimming: 5 bases; J trimming: 1 base; junction bases outside the gene matches: 9. This CDR3 contains 17 residues. Germline lookup yields CDR1 SQVTM and CDR2 ANQGSEA. Here the CDR3 DNA reads TGCAGCGTTCGTCCCGGGACAGGGGGGGAAACTAATGAAAAACTGTTTTTT. It specifies CSVRPGTGGETNEKLFF.

In this sample, this clonotype turned up a few times. The rearrangement joins TRBV5-1 to TRBJ2-4; 8 positions match TRBD1. Germline V gene sequence: CDR1 SGHRS, CDR2 YFSETQ. The CDR3 consists of 16 residues. With 3 bases clipped from V and 0 bases from J, the junction kept 5 bases outside the gene matches. CDR3 sequence reads: CASSSGQELAKNIQYF. Written as DNA, the CDR3 is TGCGCCAGCAGCTCGGGACAGGAACTAGCCAAAAACATTCAGTACTTC.

The chain carries TRBV20-1 and TRBJ2-1; 7 bases match TRBD2. The CDR3 is 15 amino acids. The V and J ends lost 3 bases and 7 bases, in that order; junction bases with no gene match: 12. The V gene's germline CDR1 is DFQATT and CDR2 SNEGSKA (reference sequence). The CDR3 sequence is CSARGPSSGPNEQFF. As DNA, the CDR3 is TGCAGTGCTAGGGGTCCGTCTAGCGGCCCAAATGAGCAGTTCTTC.

Only a few counts were recorded for this clonotype. The chain uses TRBV25-1 and TRBJ1-2; D remains ambiguous. The CDR3 covers 15 residues. The V end lost 6 bases, the J end lost 7 bases, and 21 bases lay between the germline ends. Germline values: CDR1 MGHDK, CDR2 SYGVNS. In DNA form, the CDR3 reads TGTGCCAGCAGGCCCCCGAAGAGTGAGGACGGTGGCTACACCTTC. Translated, it gives CASRPPKSEDGGYTF.

On this clonotype: This may stem from a read error, because a much larger clone lies one nucleotide away. The rearrangement links TRBV12-3 or TRBV12-4 to TRBJ2-2, with TRBD2 as a possible D gene (6 bases). The CDR3 consists of 16 residues. In DNA, the CDR3 is TGTGCCATCAGTTTTGGCGGGCCCCCGGGGGTCGGGGAGCTGTTTTTT. Translating it yields CAISFGGPPGVGELFF.

The chain links TRBV28 to TRBJ1-5; TRBD1 might be the D (6 bases). The germline V and J ends were trimmed by 11 bases and 7 bases, with 15 bases remaining between them. This CDR3 comprises 12 residues. Germline values: CDR1 MDHEN, CDR2 SYDVKM. The CDR3 DNA follows: TGTGCCGTCTGGGGGGACACCCAGCCCCAGCATTTT. Protein: CAVWGDTQPQHF.

The sample holds many counts of this clonotype. The rearrangement joins TRBV6-1 to TRBJ2-3, with TRBD2 matching 13 bases. Trimming at V came to 7 bases and at J to 4 bases, leaving 2 bases not matched to a gene. CDR1 and CDR2 (germline): MNHNS, SASEGT. CDR3 length: 14 residues. CDR3 in DNA: TGTGCCAGCAAGGGACTAGCGGGACCAGATACGCAGTATTTT. Translation: CASKGLAGPDTQYF.

This clonotype was seen repeatedly, ten times or more. J is TRBJ2-7 and V is TRBV14; D tentatively fits TRBD1 or TRBD2 (5 bases each). The germline CDR1 and CDR2 sequences are SGHDN and FVKESK. V dropped 3 bases and J dropped 7 bases, with 19 bases sitting between them. This CDR3 is built from 15 residues. The CDR3 region has the DNA TGTGCCAGCAGCCAGTACCGGGACGGCGTTCAGGAGCAGTACTTC. Translation gives CASSQYRDGVQEQYF.

This clonotype showed up just a few times. The gene calls are TRBV30 and TRBJ2-2; 7 nucleotides agree with TRBD2. Per the germline V gene, CDR1 is GTSNPN and CDR2 is SVGIG (reference sequence). The CDR3 is 14 residues long. V lost 0 bases to trimming and J lost 8 bases; unmatched junction nucleotides: 6. The CDR3 nucleotides are TGTGCCTGGAGTGTAGGAGGCGGGAGTGGGGAGCTGTTTTTT. This translates into CAWSVGGGSGELFF.

This clonotype has at least ten counts. The gene calls are TRBV2 and TRBJ2-3; 7 bases agree with TRBD2. Germline values: CDR1 SNHLY, CDR2 FYNNEI. The CDR3 is 15 residues long. V lost 4 bases to trimming and J lost 2 bases; unmatched junction nucleotides: 6. The CDR3 protein is CASSAASGLTDTQYF. The DNA of the CDR3 is TGTGCCAGCAGTGCGGCTAGCGGACTCACAGATACGCAGTATTTT. Looking up the rest from reference TRBV2 and TRBJ2-3 gives the full variable domain: EPEVTQTPSHQVTQMGQEVILRCVPISNHLYFYWYRQILGQKVEFLVSFYNNEISEKSEIFDDQFSVERPDGSNFTLKIRSTKLEDSAMYFCASSAASGLTDTQYFGPGTRLTVL.

This clonotype was counted a few times. The chain links TRBV29-1 to TRBJ2-5; tentative D call: TRBD1 (6 bases). The CDR3 has 13 amino acids. V was trimmed by 1 base and J by 2 bases, leaving 8 bases between them. Germline CDR1 and CDR2: SQVTM and ANQGSEA. This CDR3 reads CSVEGRGQETQYF. The DNA for the CDR3 is TGCAGCGTTGAAGGCAGGGGACAAGAGACCCAGTACTTC.

In this sample, this clonotype turned up many times. The junction departs from the called germline gene at one end, perhaps through a read error. The V and J genes are TRBV6-1 and TRBJ1-5; D perhaps matches TRBD1 (5 bases). The CDR3 length is 14 residues. The germline CDR1 and CDR2 sequences are MNHNS and SASEGT. The CDR3 reads CASGEAGIGQPQHF. Written as DNA, the CDR3 is TGTGCCAGCGGTGAAGCAGGGATCGGGCAGCCCCAGCATTTT.

In its sample, this clonotype was seen many times. V gene TRBV9 combines with J gene TRBJ2-7; D possibly uses TRBD1 or TRBD2 (5 bases each). CDR1 and CDR2 from the germline V gene are SGDLS and YYNGEE. Trimming removed 2 bases from V and 6 bases from J, with 21 bases in between. This CDR3 is built from 16 residues. The CDR3 region has the DNA TGTGCCAGCAGCGTCGTCGGGACCCCAAGGCCCACCGAGCAGTACTTC. Translation gives CASSVVGTPRPTEQYF.

V and J are TRBV7-8 and TRBJ1-4; D possibly corresponds to TRBD1 (5 bases). With 1 base removed from V and 8 bases from J, the gap between germline ends came to 8 bases. The CDR3 contains 13 residues. Per the germline V gene, CDR1 is SGHVS and CDR2 is FQNEAQ. CDR3 coding DNA: TGTGCCAGCAGCTTAGGCAGGGCCGAAAAACTGTTTTTT. Amino acids: CASSLGRAEKLFF.

This clonotype was detected a few times. The rearrangement links TRBV5-4 to TRBJ2-2, with a possible D match to TRBD2 (7 bases). The V end was cut by 6 bases, the J end by 7 bases, with 25 bases between. From germline, CDR1 is SGHNT and CDR2 YYREEE (reference sequence). The CDR3 length is 17 residues. As DNA, the CDR3 is TGTGCCAGCACCCGAGGGGGGGACCTCCCGGGGATCGGGGAGCTGTTTTTT. Residues: CASTRGGDLPGIGELFF.

A single count supports this clonotype. This clone may be a read error of a much larger clone one base away. The chain joins TRBV20-1 to TRBJ2-5, with 7 positions matching TRBD1. Germline CDR1 is DFQATT and CDR2 is SNEGSKA (reference sequence). The CDR3 covers 12 residues. CDR3 DNA sequence: TGCAGTGCTCAGGGACAGCTGGAGACCCTGTACTTC. Translation: CSAQGQLETLYF.

This clonotype was counted many times. The rearrangement links TRBV20-1 to TRBJ2-1; D is perhaps TRBD1 or TRBD2 (5 bases each). Germline-derived CDR1 and CDR2 are DFQATT and SNEGSKA (reference sequence). This CDR3 spans 16 amino acids. V lost 5 bases to trimming and J lost 2 bases, with 19 bases between them. DNA for the CDR3: TGCAGTGCTCCTCCAGAGGGTTGGGGCGCCTACAATGAGCAGTTCTTC. Its translation is CSAPPEGWGAYNEQFF.

Only a few counts were recorded for this clonotype. This rearrangement joins TRBV9 to TRBJ2-5, with TRBD1 matching over 11 bases. The CDR3 runs 16 residues. Germline trimming cut 0 bases from V and 3 bases from J; bases unmatched to any gene: 4. From germline, CDR1 is SGDLS and CDR2 YYNGEE. CDR3 DNA: TGTGCCAGCAGCGTAGTGAGGACAGGGGGCGAAGAGACCCAGTACTTC. It encodes CASSVVRTGGEETQYF.